These 15 T cell receptor beta chains came from one sample sequenced in a study of cytomegalovirus exposure and HLA in healthy donors. Primers included in the PCR were 60 Vbeta and 13 Jbeta primers. TCRdb keeps only in-frame clones here, not all; method: immunoSEQ multiplex PCR. The table has about 200,000 clones, approximately 87% seen once. The material sequenced was PBMCs. The origin of the receptors is a man in his thirties or forties in good health and CMV-seronegative.

The chain has TRBV28 and TRBJ2-7, with 15 bases fitting TRBD2. Looked up from germline, CDR1 is MDHEN and CDR2 is SYDVKM. This CDR3 has 17 amino acids. V was clipped by 5 bases and J by 1 base; unmatched bases: 6. CDR3 coding DNA: TGTGCCAGCAGTGGACTAGCGGGAGGGCCGGTGTCCTACGAGCAGTACTTC. It codes for CASSGLAGGPVSYEQYF.

The chain joins TRBV7-8 to TRBJ1-2; D gene unclear. V was pared by 3 bases and J by 3 bases, with 8 bases between. Germline V gene sequence: CDR1 SGHVS, CDR2 FQNEAQ. This CDR3 has 13 amino acids. The CDR3 DNA reads TGTGCCAGCAGCTTGAGGGTGGACTATGGCTACACCTTC. Its translation: CASSLRVDYGYTF.

The chain uses TRBV28 and TRBJ1-2, with TRBD1 identical over 10 bases. The CDR3 loop spans 14 amino acids. V shed 2 bases and J 7 bases; nucleotides not matched to a gene: 4. Germline CDR1 MDHEN, CDR2 SYDVKM. In DNA form, the CDR3 reads TGTGCCAGCAGTTTACTGGGACAGGGGTTTGGCTACACCTTC. Translating it yields CASSLLGQGFGYTF.

The rearrangement joins TRBV5-6 to TRBJ2-7, with 8 bases fitting TRBD1. The length of the CDR3 is 16 residues. Germline CDR1 is SGHDT and CDR2 is YYEEEE. The J segment lost 0 bases and the V segment lost 4 bases, leaving 9 bases of the junction unmatched. CDR3 nucleotides: TGTGCCAGCAGCGTATACAGGGGGAGTTCCTCCTACGAGCAGTACTTC. Translated: CASSVYRGSSSYEQYF.

This chain links TRBV7-9 with TRBJ2-7; TRBD1 agrees at 11 bases. The junction had 12 bases not matched to a gene; V was cut back by 1 base and J by 7 bases. CDR1 and CDR2 from the germline V gene are SEHNR and FQNEAQ (reference sequence). The CDR3 runs 17 residues. CDR3: CASSLGSSDRGPVEQYF. For the CDR3, the DNA is TGTGCCAGCAGCTTAGGTTCCTCGGACAGGGGGCCGGTTGAGCAGTACTTC.

The chain carries TRBV4-1 and TRBJ2-4, with 9 bases lining up with TRBD2. Germline V gene data show CDR1 as MGHRA and CDR2 as YSYEKL. Germline trimming cut 1 base from V and 5 bases from J; bases unmatched to any gene: 9. This CDR3 contains 17 residues. Written as DNA, the CDR3 is TGCGCCAGCAGCCAAGCCGTCCCGCGGGGGGGAGAAAACATTCAGTACTTC. Translating it yields CASSQAVPRGGENIQYF.

The chain links TRBV27 to TRBJ2-7; 8 nucleotides line up with TRBD1. Germline CDR1 and CDR2: MNHEY and SMNVEV (reference sequence). The junction had 5 bases not matched to a gene; V was cut back by 1 base and J by 0 bases. The CDR3 has 16 residues. CDR3 DNA: TGTGCCAGCAGTTTATTTTCTGGACAGGGCTCCTACGAGCAGTACTTC. This sequence encodes CASSLFSGQGSYEQYF.

The chain is built from TRBV6-5 and TRBJ1-1; D remains ambiguous. Germline V gene lookup returns CDR1 MNHEY and CDR2 SVGAGI. The CDR3 is made up of 13 amino acids. V gave up 1 base and J gave up 3 bases, with 6 bases separating them. The CDR3 nucleotides read TGTGCCAGCAGTTACTGGCAGGACACTGAAGCTTTCTTT. As protein: CASSYWQDTEAFF.

V is TRBV19 and J is TRBJ1-1, with 8 positions matching TRBD1. The trim removed 3 bases at V and 5 bases at J, leaving 8 bases unmatched. The CDR3 extends over 15 amino acids. Germline loops: CDR1 LNHDA, CDR2 SQIVND (reference sequence). CDR3: CASSIAGTGRTEAFF. The CDR3, as DNA: TGTGCCAGTAGTATTGCCGGGACAGGACGTACTGAAGCTTTCTTT.

As for this clone: One end of the junction varies from germline; a read error may be responsible. This chain connects TRBV29-1 to TRBJ2-4; D unresolved. There are 12 residues in the CDR3. In germline, CDR1 is SQVTM, CDR2 ANQGSEA. The CDR3 spells CSVEGLWNSQYF. The DNA of the CDR3 is TGCAGCGTTGAAGGGCTGTGGAACAGTCAGTACTTC. Complete variable domain (other parts from reference TRBV29-1 and TRBJ2-4): SAVISQKPSRDICQRGTSLTIQCQVDSQVTMMFWYRQQPGQSLTLIATANQGSEATYESGFVIDKFPISRPNLTFSTLTVSNMSPEDSSIYLCSVEGLWNSQYFGAGTRLSVL.

This rearrangement joins TRBV7-2 to TRBJ2-2; D perhaps matches TRBD2 (6 bases). V was shortened by 2 bases and J by 5 bases, with 12 bases between the two germline ends. The CDR3 consists of 15 residues. The V gene's germline CDR1 is SGHTA and CDR2 FQGNSA. This CDR3 is CASSLTLGGTGELFF. The DNA of the CDR3 is TGTGCCAGCAGCTTAACCTTGGGAGGAACCGGGGAGCTGTTTTTT.

The chain links TRBV27 to TRBJ1-5, with D tentatively TRBD1 (6 bases). Looked up from germline, CDR1 is MNHEY and CDR2 is SMNVEV (reference sequence). Trimming took 5 bases from V and 2 from J, leaving 19 bases between them. The CDR3 length is 17 residues. For the CDR3, the DNA is TGTGCCAGCAGTCCGTGGAAAGGGGGTGGGGGCAATCAGCCCCAGCATTTT. It encodes CASSPWKGGGGNQPQHF.

This sequence joins TRBV28 and TRBJ2-7, with 7 positions matching TRBD1. CDR1 and CDR2 (germline): MDHEN, SYDVKM. This CDR3 contains 15 residues. With V trimmed by 6 bases and J by 0 bases, 8 bases remained unmatched. CDR3 amino acids: CASSGAGTASYEQYF. In DNA form, the CDR3 reads TGTGCCAGCAGCGGTGCTGGGACAGCCTCCTACGAGCAGTACTTC.

Turning to this clone: At one boundary the junction diverges from the germline segment, which might be a read error. This rearrangement joins TRBV7-7 to TRBJ2-7; TRBD1 aligns across 8 bases. This CDR3 is built from 13 residues. CDR1 and CDR2 from the germline V gene are SSHAT and FNYEAQ (reference sequence). The CDR3 DNA follows: TGTGCTAGCAGCAAGGACAGGGTACACGAGCAGTACTTC. Translation: CASSKDRVHEQYF.

The V and J genes are TRBV4-2 and TRBJ1-6; D remains unclear. V lost 0 bases to trimming and J lost 6 bases, with 6 bases between them. The V gene's germline CDR1 is LGHNA and CDR2 YNFKEQ. The CDR3 consists of 14 residues. The chain's CDR3 is CASSQEQPNSPLHF. The CDR3 DNA is TGTGCCAGCAGCCAAGAACAGCCTAATTCACCCCTCCACTTT.